This TCR beta chain is drawn from a study of cytomegalovirus exposure and HLA in healthy donors. Remarks on this clone: Other nucleotide sequences from this sample produce the same CDR3.

Donors were nominally healthy when sampled, though unrecorded immune exposures were likely. Looked up from germline, CDR1 is MDHEN and CDR2 is SYDVKM. This CDR3 comprises 15 residues. J lost 0 bases, V lost 4 bases, and 5 bases had no gene match. The PCR employed 60 Vbeta primers together with 13 Jbeta primers. Repertoires were generated with immunoSEQ multiplex PCR, while TCRdb's copy carries only in-frame clones and drops some. This sample has around 90,000 clones, with around nine tenths found just once. V and J are TRBV28 and TRBJ1-1, with 7 bases aligning to TRBD1. The sequenced sample consisted of PBMCs. The sequence was obtained from a man aged 25 to 40 in good health and CMV-seropositive. CDR3: CASSSTGALNTEAFF. The DNA of the CDR3 is TGTGCCAGCAGTTCCACAGGGGCGTTGAACACTGAAGCTTTCTTT.